These 10 T cell receptor beta chains share one sample of origin, sequenced in a study of graft-versus-host responses after intestinal transplantation. No cognate antigen is known for these TCRs. The method was immunoSEQ multiplex PCR; TCRdb's version includes in-frame clones alone and lacks a portion of them. The sample includes over 100,000 clones, approximately 94% of them seen just once. Material: unstimulated CD4+ T cells sorted from spleen or lymph node cells, obtained before transplant. These receptors were taken from a human donor who was the organ donor for an intestinal transplant.

The chain recombines TRBV7-2 with TRBJ2-1, with 7 bases lining up with TRBD2. The J segment lost 14 bases and the V segment lost 5 bases, leaving 15 bases of the junction unmatched. This CDR3 has 14 amino acids. Per the germline V gene, CDR1 is SGHTA and CDR2 is FQGNSA. For the CDR3, the DNA is TGTGCCAGCAGCCTTACCTCGGGGGAGGGAGTTAAGTTCTTC. This gives the protein CASSLTSGEGVKFF. Full variable domain (rest looked up from reference TRBV7-2 and TRBJ2-1): GAGVSQSPSNKVTEKGKDVELRCDPISGHTALYWYRQSLGQGLEFLIYFQGNSAPDKSGLPSDRFSAERTGGSVSTLTIQRTQQEDSAVYLCASSLTSGEGVKFFGPGTRLTVL.

This chain joins TRBV6-6 and TRBJ1-5; 8 bases fit TRBD1. From germline, CDR1 is MNHNY and CDR2 SVGAGI (reference sequence). V lost 5 bases and J lost 4; bases outside the gene matches: 7. This CDR3 region has 15 residues. This CDR3 is CASSSTTGVNQPQHF. In DNA form, the CDR3 reads TGTGCCAGCAGTAGTACGACAGGGGTAAATCAGCCCCAGCATTTT.

The J gene is TRBJ1-4, the V gene TRBV28; TRBD1 matches at 9 bases. Per the germline V gene, CDR1 is MDHEN and CDR2 is SYDVKM. The V segment lost 3 bases and the J segment 13 bases; nucleotides outside the gene matches: 6. The CDR3 covers 13 residues. CDR3 amino acids: CASSFPGQGGLFF. The CDR3 DNA is TGTGCCAGCAGTTTTCCGGGACAGGGAGGACTGTTTTTT.

This clone was seen only a few times. The chain uses TRBV6-1 and TRBJ1-2; unclear D gene. Trimming took off 0 bases at V and 3 bases at J, with 2 bases between the two ends. Germline V CDR1 and CDR2: MNHNS, SASEGT. This CDR3 has 12 residues. The CDR3 bases are TGTGCCAGCAGTGAAGCCTACTATGGCTACACCTTC. It codes for CASSEAYYGYTF.

This rearrangement joins TRBV27 to TRBJ2-1; TRBD2 matches 10 bases. Per the germline V gene, CDR1 is MNHEY and CDR2 is SMNVEV (reference sequence). CDR3 length: 17 residues. V shed 5 bases, J shed 6 bases, and the junction held 13 bases outside the gene matches. The CDR3: CASSLGFLAGGVNEQFF. CDR3 in DNA: TGTGCCAGCAGTCTAGGCTTTTTAGCGGGAGGTGTCAATGAGCAGTTCTTC.

This sequence joins TRBV15 and TRBJ2-1; 14 bases are a match to TRBD2. The CDR3 is made up of 16 amino acids. Germline V gene data show CDR1 as LNHNV and CDR2 as YYDKDF (reference sequence). V gave up 5 bases and J gave up 8 bases; unmatched junction bases: 8. CDR3 nucleotides: TGTGCCACCAGCCGGGGACTAGCGGGAGCTAAGGATGAGCAGTTCTTC. It encodes CATSRGLAGAKDEQFF.

The chain joins TRBV5-1 to TRBJ2-3; 8 bases align to TRBD2. J was trimmed by 0 bases and V by 0 bases; bases with no gene match: 6. Germline V lookup: CDR1 SGHRS, CDR2 YFSETQ. The CDR3 has 17 residues. As DNA, the CDR3 is TGCGCCAGCAGCTTGGTTCCTAGCGGGTCTAGCACAGATACGCAGTATTTT. Its protein product is CASSLVPSGSSTDTQYF.

This clone was seen once. The V and J genes are TRBV29-1 and TRBJ2-4; 7 positions agree with TRBD2. V was pared by 6 bases and J by 3 bases, with 11 bases of the junction left unmatched. Germline assignment: CDR1 SQVTM and CDR2 ANQGSEA. CDR3 size: 15 residues. This CDR3 reads CSVAYGGGGKNIQYF. For the CDR3, the DNA is TGCAGCGTGGCTTATGGCGGGGGTGGCAAAAACATTCAGTACTTC.

The rearrangement joins TRBV7-2 to TRBJ1-3, with unresolved D. V dropped 4 bases and J dropped 4 bases, with 14 bases sitting between them. The CDR3 totals 15 residues. Germline values: CDR1 SGHTA, CDR2 FQGNSA. The CDR3 is CASSWIGLLGNTIYF. CDR3 in DNA: TGTGCCAGCAGCTGGATCGGACTGCTCGGAAACACCATATATTTT.

The table lists this clone with a count of one. The V gene is TRBV18, the J gene TRBJ2-2; D is unclear. Germline V gives CDR1 KGHSH, CDR2 LQKENI. Deletions cut 3 bases from V and 2 bases from J, with 10 bases between. This CDR3 spans 15 amino acids. CDR3 bases: TGTGCCAGCTCACCGGTGGGCCCTAACACCGGGGAGCTGTTTTTT. It codes for CASSPVGPNTGELFF.